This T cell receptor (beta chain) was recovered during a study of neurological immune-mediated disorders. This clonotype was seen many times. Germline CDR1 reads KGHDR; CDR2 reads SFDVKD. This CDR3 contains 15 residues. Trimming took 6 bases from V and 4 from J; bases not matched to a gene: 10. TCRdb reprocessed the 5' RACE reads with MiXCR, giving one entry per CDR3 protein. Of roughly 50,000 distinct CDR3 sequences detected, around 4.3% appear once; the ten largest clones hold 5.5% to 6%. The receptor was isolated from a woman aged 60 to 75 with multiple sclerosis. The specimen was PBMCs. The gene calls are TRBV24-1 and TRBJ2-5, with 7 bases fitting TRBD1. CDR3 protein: CATSIRDRVGETQYF. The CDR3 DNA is TGTGCCACCAGTATAAGAGACAGGGTCGGAGAGACCCAGTACTTC.